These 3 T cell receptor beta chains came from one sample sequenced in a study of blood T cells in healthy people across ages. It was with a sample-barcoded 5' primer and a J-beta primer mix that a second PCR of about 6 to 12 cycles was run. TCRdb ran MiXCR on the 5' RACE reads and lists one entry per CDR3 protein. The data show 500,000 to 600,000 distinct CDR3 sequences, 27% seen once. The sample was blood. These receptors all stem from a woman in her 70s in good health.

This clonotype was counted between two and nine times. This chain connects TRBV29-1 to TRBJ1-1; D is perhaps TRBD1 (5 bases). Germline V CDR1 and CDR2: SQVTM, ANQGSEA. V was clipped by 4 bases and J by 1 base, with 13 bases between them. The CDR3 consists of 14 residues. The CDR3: CSVAGVPRNTEAFF. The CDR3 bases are TGCAGCGTTGCGGGGGTACCGAGGAACACTGAAGCTTTCTTT.

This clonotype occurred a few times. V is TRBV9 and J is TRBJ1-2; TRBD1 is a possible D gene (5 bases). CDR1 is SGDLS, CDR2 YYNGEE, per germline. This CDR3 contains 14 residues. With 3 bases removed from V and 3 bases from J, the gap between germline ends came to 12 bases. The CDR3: CASSDAGGYYGYTF. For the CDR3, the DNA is TGTGCCAGCAGCGATGCGGGGGGGTACTATGGCTACACCTTC.

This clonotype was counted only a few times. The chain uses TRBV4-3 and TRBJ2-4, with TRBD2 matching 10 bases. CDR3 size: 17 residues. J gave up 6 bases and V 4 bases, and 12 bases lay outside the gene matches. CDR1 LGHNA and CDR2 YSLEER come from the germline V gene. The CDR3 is CASSRGTSVLLGNIQYF. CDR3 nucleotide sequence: TGCGCCAGCAGCCGAGGGACTAGCGTCCTACTTGGAAACATTCAGTACTTC.